The rows below give T cell receptor beta chains drawn from one sample of a study of cytomegalovirus exposure and HLA in healthy donors. The table came from immunoSEQ multiplex PCR; TCRdb's copy has only in-frame clones and leaves some out. This table has 65,000 to 100,000 clones, 93% appearing once. Material: PBMCs. Every receptor here comes from a woman in her twenties or thirties in good health and CMV-seronegative. Both conserved end residues are part of each CDR3. Each record gives: V gene, D gene, J gene, clone size, CDR3 length, CDR3 protein, CDR3 DNA. D genes are given only for firm matches. Where a row states a size, it is once, few, many or the class of an expanded clone; other rows omit it.

TRBV5-5	-	TRBJ1-1	-	15	CASSSRTGVATEAFF	TGTGCCAGCAGCTCCCGGACCGGGGTGGCCACTGAAGCTTTCTTT
TRBV18	TRBD1	TRBJ1-1	-	16	CASSLGTVDMNTEAFF	TGTGCCAGCTCACTCGGGACAGTGGATATGAACACTGAAGCTTTCTTT
TRBV11-1	TRBD1	TRBJ2-7	-	15	CASSSQGDGPGEQYF	TGTGCCAGCAGCTCCCAGGGGGACGGCCCGGGGGAGCAGTACTTC
TRBV7-8	TRBD1	TRBJ2-7	-	15	CASSHHRDRSYEQYF	TGTGCCAGCAGCCACCACCGGGACAGATCCTACGAGCAGTACTTC
TRBV18	TRBD1	TRBJ1-1	-	14	CASTRDRVSAEAFF	TGTGCCAGCACCCGGGACAGGGTTTCCGCTGAAGCTTTCTTT
TRBV21-1	-	TRBJ1-3	-	19	CASSKGAWGRESSGNTIYF	TGTGCCAGCAGCAAAGGGGCTTGGGGGAGGGAGAGCTCTGGAAACACCATATATTTT
TRBV6-6	-	TRBJ1-1	-	14	CASSYSGTGGEAFF	TGTGCCAGCAGTTACTCGGGAACAGGTGGTGAAGCTTTCTTT
TRBV19	TRBD1	TRBJ2-7	-	15	CASSRGQGTTYEQYF	TGTGCCAGTAGTAGGGGACAGGGTACCACCTACGAGCAGTACTTC
TRBV28	TRBD2	TRBJ2-2	-	18	CASSLLGAGDTNTGELFF	TGTGCCAGCAGTTTATTAGGAGCGGGGGATACGAACACCGGGGAGCTGTTTTTT
TRBV30	TRBD1	TRBJ1-4	-	13	CAGETGGREKLFF	TGTGCCGGGGAGACAGGGGGAAGGGAAAAACTGTTTTTT
TRBV21-1	-	TRBJ2-7	-	15	CASSKVGQPNYEQYF	TGTGCCAGCAGCAAAGTGGGCCAGCCGAACTACGAGCAGTACTTC
TRBV28	TRBD1	TRBJ2-7	-	16	CASTPPTGGAWHEQYF	TGTGCCAGCACCCCACCCACAGGGGGCGCTTGGCACGAGCAGTACTTC
TRBV28	-	TRBJ2-1	-	12	CASNGQDNEQFF	TGTGCCAGCAATGGGCAGGACAATGAGCAGTTCTTC
TRBV7-8	TRBD2	TRBJ2-3	-	18	CASSLGGLTSGIADTQYF	TGTGCCAGCAGCTTAGGCGGCTTGACTAGCGGGATCGCAGATACGCAGTATTTT
TRBV2	-	TRBJ1-1	-	14	CASSITEMNTEAFF	TGTGCCAGCAGTATTACAGAGATGAACACTGAAGCTTTCTTT
TRBV29-1	TRBD1	TRBJ1-2	-	12	CSVGDRNYGYTF	TGCAGCGTTGGGGACAGAAACTATGGCTACACCTTC
TRBV10-3	-	TRBJ2-7	few	13	CAIRSGTPYEQYF	TGTGCCATCAGATCCGGGACACCTTACGAGCAGTACTTC
TRBV6-7	TRBD2	TRBJ2-3	-	18	CASTSSPRGREGVDTQYF	TGTGCCAGCACCTCCTCCCCACGGGGCAGGGAGGGAGTAGATACGCAGTATTTT
TRBV19	TRBD2	TRBJ2-1	-	18	CASSIDLVSGGGNNEQFF	TGTGCCAGTAGTATAGATCTAGTTAGCGGGGGAGGAAACAATGAGCAGTTCTTC
TRBV6-5	TRBD2	TRBJ2-3	-	15	CASSQTSFGADTQYF	TGTGCCAGCAGCCAGACTAGCTTCGGCGCAGATACGCAGTATTTT
TRBV19	TRBD1	TRBJ2-1	-	15	CASSTGTGFYNEQFF	TGTGCCAGTAGTACAGGGACAGGGTTTTACAATGAGCAGTTCTTC
TRBV5-4	-	TRBJ2-1	once	15	CASSSQAASYNEQFF	TGTGCCAGCAGCTCTCAGGCAGCAAGCTACAATGAGCAGTTCTTC
TRBV2	TRBD1	TRBJ2-7	-	14	CASSERTGVRLEYF	TGTGCCAGCAGTGAAAGGACAGGGGTAAGGCTGGAGTACTTC
TRBV18	TRBD2	TRBJ2-5	-	17	CASSPAWTSGGKETQYF	TGTGCCAGCTCACCCGCCTGGACTAGCGGGGGTAAAGAGACCCAGTACTTC
TRBV5-1	-	TRBJ2-7	-	14	CASSPGRETYEQYF	TGCGCCAGCAGCCCCGGACGGGAAACCTACGAGCAGTACTTC
TRBV19	-	TRBJ1-5	-	14	CASTRVGVDQPQHF	TGTGCCAGTACCCGGGTAGGGGTGGATCAGCCCCAGCATTTT
TRBV30	-	TRBJ1-1	-	13	CAWERGSNTEAFF	TGTGCCTGGGAACGGGGGTCGAACACTGAAGCTTTCTTT
TRBV27	-	TRBJ1-5	-	14	CASSLYGGNQPQHF	TGTGCCAGCAGTTTGTACGGGGGTAATCAGCCCCAGCATTTT
TRBV6-1	-	TRBJ1-2	-	15	CASSEANTAGHGYTF	TGTGCCAGCAGTGAAGCCAATACAGCAGGTCATGGCTACACCTTC
TRBV7-2	-	TRBJ2-2	few	15	CASSPPRVDTGELFF	TGTGCCAGCAGCCCCCCCAGGGTTGACACCGGGGAGCTGTTTTTT
TRBV28	-	TRBJ1-2	-	12	CASSPRTYGYTF	TGTGCCAGCAGTCCGAGGACTTATGGCTACACCTTC
TRBV25-1	TRBD2	TRBJ2-3	-	13	CASATSGTDTQYF	TGTGCCAGCGCGACTAGCGGCACAGATACGCAGTATTTT
TRBV5-1	-	TRBJ2-3	-	17	CASTITAGNPSTDTQYF	TGCGCCAGCACAATAACCGCGGGGAACCCTAGCACAGATACGCAGTATTTT
TRBV19	-	TRBJ1-2	-	15	CASIARSGVNYGYTF	TGTGCCAGTATCGCCAGGAGCGGGGTTAACTATGGCTACACCTTC
TRBV5-1	-	TRBJ1-1	-	14	CASRGGILIPEAFF	TGCGCCAGCAGGGGGGGGATATTGATTCCTGAAGCTTTCTTT
TRBV25-1	-	TRBJ2-7	-	14	CASSEGFGSYEQYF	TGTGCCAGCAGTGAAGGTTTTGGCAGCTACGAGCAGTACTTC
TRBV5-6	TRBD1	TRBJ1-6	-	14	CASSPGTVNSPLHF	TGTGCCAGCAGCCCCGGGACAGTTAATTCACCCCTCCACTTT
TRBV9	TRBD1	TRBJ2-7	-	15	CASSAIQGALDEQYF	TGTGCCAGCAGCGCGATACAGGGGGCACTGGACGAGCAGTACTTC
TRBV28	-	TRBJ1-2	-	12	CASSWGEWGYTF	TGTGCCAGCAGTTGGGGGGAATGGGGCTACACCTTC
TRBV7-9	-	TRBJ1-1	-	15	CASSFRTEMNTEAFF	TGTGCCAGCAGCTTCCGGACAGAAATGAACACTGAAGCTTTCTTT
TRBV4-2	TRBD2	TRBJ2-1	-	19	CASSQELAGTLSSYNEQFF	TGTGCCAGCAGCCAAGAACTAGCGGGGACTCTTAGCTCCTACAATGAGCAGTTCTTC
TRBV7-6	TRBD1	TRBJ2-7	-	14	CASSSGQGTYEQYF	TGTGCCAGCAGCTCCGGACAGGGCACCTACGAGCAGTACTTC
TRBV5-1	-	TRBJ2-3	once	15	CASSAGGGGTDTQYF	TGCGCCAGCAGCGCTGGCGGGGGCGGCACAGATACGCAGTATTTT
TRBV11-3	TRBD1	TRBJ1-1	-	13	CASSLNRGTEAFF	TGTGCCAGCAGCTTGAACAGGGGAACTGAAGCTTTCTTT
TRBV11-2	TRBD2	TRBJ2-1	once	15	CASSLVAGGPNEQFF	TGTGCCAGCAGCTTAGTTGCGGGGGGGCCTAATGAGCAGTTCTTC
TRBV6-5	-	TRBJ1-3	-	13	CASTQGAGNTIYF	TGTGCCAGCACCCAAGGGGCGGGAAACACCATATATTTT
TRBV30	TRBD1	TRBJ2-7	-	14	CAWSVGQGVHEQYF	TGTGCCTGGAGTGTAGGACAGGGGGTCCACGAGCAGTACTTC
TRBV7-2	-	TRBJ2-5	-	14	CASSKGAREETQYF	TGTGCCAGCAGCAAAGGGGCCAGGGAAGAGACCCAGTACTTC
TRBV7-8	TRBD1	TRBJ2-3	-	16	CASSRGGALSTDTQYF	TGTGCCAGCAGCCGAGGGGGCGCTCTTAGCACAGATACGCAGTATTTT
TRBV5-6	-	TRBJ2-2	-	12	CASSLSTGELFF	TGTGCCAGCAGCTTGTCTACCGGGGAGCTGTTTTTT
TRBV5-1	-	TRBJ2-2	-	15	CASSWETLLTGELFF	TGCGCCAGCAGCTGGGAGACATTGCTGACCGGGGAGCTGTTTTTT
TRBV1	-	TRBJ2-5	-	14	CTSSPPRGKETQYF	TGCACCAGCAGCCCCCCTAGGGGGAAAGAGACCCAGTACTTC
TRBV5-1	-	TRBJ2-7	-	15	CASSLLREMVYEQYF	TGCGCCAGCAGCTTGTTAAGGGAGATGGTCTACGAGCAGTACTTC